This T cell receptor (beta chain) derives from a study of CD8 T cells in Susac syndrome (dated by TCRdb to about 2019). For the wider study: Whether CD8+ T cell activation and differentiation in Susac syndrome was antigen driven was tested using repertoire sequencing. The clonality of the CD8+ T cell repertoire was compared across about a dozen healthy donors, roughly 14 Susac syndrome patients and fewer than 16 multiple sclerosis patients. Overall study results and their limits: The study acknowledged that relatively few individuals were included in the TCR sequencing and HLA analysis.

Peripheral blood CD8+ and CD4+ T cells from healthy donors, Susac syndrome patients and multiple sclerosis patients were profiled using high-throughput TCR beta sequencing. Healthy donors were age- and sex-matched controls. CD8+ TEMRA cells were enriched by FACS, while bulk CD8+ and CD4+ T cells were purified by magnetic negative isolation. Blood was collected in EDTA tubes and processed within 24 hours, with PBMCs isolated through density gradient centrifugation. PBMCs destined for TCR sequencing were cryopreserved in liquid nitrogen and later thawed in a 37 °C water bath. The sorted or isolated CD4+, CD8+ and CD8+ TEMRA cells had a purity of 90% or higher. From cysteine to phenylalanine, the CDR3 is 19 amino acids long. The only DNA kept is the CDR3, 57 bases in frame from the first base. V and J are truncated by 3 bases and 3 bases respectively, leaving an intervening sequence of 24 bases. RNA was extracted using the RNeasy kit, and about 0.5 to 1 ug of the RNA was reverse transcribed with random hexamers. The immunoSEQ multiplex PCR assay, covering 54 Vbeta and 13 Jbeta segments, was used to amplify TCR beta CDR3 regions. Bias from PCR amplification was corrected by using a synthetic template baseline for primer optimization and for computational correction. The original methods were these. Reads were assigned to V, D and J genes according to IMGT and analyzed in immunoSEQ Analyzer, with only productive sequences retained. Clonality was computed as one minus Shannon entropy normalized by log2 of the number of productive unique sequences. Public and private clones were assessed among the 100 most prevalent clones of each patient and control. A clone was defined as Susac-specific if it was absent from the healthy and MS cohorts, from approximately 980 published viral clones and from other ImmuneACCESS disease sequences. The raw public reads went through TCRdb reprocessing: fastp at Q25, MiXCR clone calling, in-frame beta chains kept. Every distinct CDR3 protein forms one entry, paired with its most common genes and DNA. TCRdb's processing, not the authors', yielded these V and J calls. Within this sample are 50,000 to 65,000 distinct CDR3 sequences, with over 85% of them counted one time only. Approximately 0.2% of the sample is taken by the ten largest.

About this clonotype: This clone's antigen is unknown. No per-base quality is available; no much larger clone lies one base away.

The source of this sequence is a human donor in good health. What was sequenced was CD8+ T cells from PBMCs. The chain is encoded by TRBV23-1 joined to TRBJ1-5; TRBD1 is a possible D gene, resting on 5 matching bases. TRBV23-1 is recorded as an ORF, its role being uncertain. The CDR3 is CASSHQGRKQGCPNQPQHF. The nucleotides are TGCGCCAGCAGTCACCAGGGACGGAAGCAGGGATGTCCCAATCAGCCCCAGCATTTT.